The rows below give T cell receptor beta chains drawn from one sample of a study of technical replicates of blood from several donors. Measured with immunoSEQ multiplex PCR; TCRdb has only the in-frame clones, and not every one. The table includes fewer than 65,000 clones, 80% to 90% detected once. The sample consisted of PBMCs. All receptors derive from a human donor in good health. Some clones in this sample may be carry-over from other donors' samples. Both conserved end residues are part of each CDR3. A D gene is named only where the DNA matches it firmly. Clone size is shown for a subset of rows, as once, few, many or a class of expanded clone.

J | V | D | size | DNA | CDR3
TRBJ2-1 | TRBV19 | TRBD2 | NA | TGTGCCAGTAGTCCTCGACTAGCGGGAGGATACAATGAGCAGTTCTTC | CASSPRLAGGYNEQFF
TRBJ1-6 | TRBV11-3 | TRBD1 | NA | TGTGCCAGCAGCTACCTATTTCGTCCCGACAGGGGAGAACAGGTGGCCCTCCACTTT | CASSYLFRPDRGEQVALHF
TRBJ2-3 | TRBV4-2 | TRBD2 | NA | TGTGCCAGCAGCTTCGCTAGCGGGGAGAGTACAGATACGCAGTATTTT | CASSFASGESTDTQYF
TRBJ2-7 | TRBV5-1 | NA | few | TGCGCCAGCAGCGCGGAGCCCGGAAGGGGTTGGCAGTACTTC | CASSAEPGRGWQYF
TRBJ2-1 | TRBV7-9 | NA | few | TGTGCCAGCACCCACCGGGGAAAGGGCTATGAGCAGTTCTTC | CASTHRGKGYEQFF
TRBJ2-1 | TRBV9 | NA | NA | TGTGCCAGCAGCGTAGAGGCGGGGTACAATGAGCAGTTCTTC | CASSVEAGYNEQFF
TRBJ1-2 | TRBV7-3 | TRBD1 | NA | TGTGCCAGCAGCTCCACAGGGGTTGAGGGCTACACCTTC | CASSSTGVEGYTF
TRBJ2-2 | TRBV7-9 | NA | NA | TGTGCCAGCAGCTTAAGCAGGGCGGGAAACACCGGGGAGCTGTTTTTT | CASSLSRAGNTGELFF
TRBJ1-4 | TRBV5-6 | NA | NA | TGTGCCAGCAGCGCCCTTCAGCGCGGCGTAGCTAATGAAAAACTGTTTTTT | CASSALQRGVANEKLFF
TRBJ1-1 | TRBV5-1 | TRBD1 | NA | TGCGCCAGCAGCTTGGGTAGGGGGCGACCGAACACTGAAGCTTTCTTT | CASSLGRGRPNTEAFF
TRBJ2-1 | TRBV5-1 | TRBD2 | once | TGCGCCAGCAGCCTGGCGGGAGTGATATACAATGAGCAGTTCTTC | CASSLAGVIYNEQFF
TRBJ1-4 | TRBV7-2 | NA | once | TGTGCCAGCAGCTTACTCGGCAGGCTTAATGAAAAACTGTTTTTT | CASSLLGRLNEKLFF
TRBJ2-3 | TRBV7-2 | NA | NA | TGTGCCAGCAGCCCTAGCACAGATACGCAGTATTTT | CASSPSTDTQYF
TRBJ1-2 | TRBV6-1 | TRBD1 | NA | TGTGCCAGCAGTCAGGACAGGGGCTATGGCTACACCTTC | CASSQDRGYGYTF
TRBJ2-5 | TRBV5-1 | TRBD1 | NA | TGCGCCAGCAGTCAAGTAGGGGGCGCAGGAGAGACCCAGTACTTC | CASSQVGGAGETQYF
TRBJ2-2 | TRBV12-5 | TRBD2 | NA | TGTGCTAGTGGCCTTGGGACTAGCGGAACCGGGGAGCTGTTTTTT | CASGLGTSGTGELFF
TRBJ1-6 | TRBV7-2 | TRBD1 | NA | TGTGCCAGCAGCCATGGACAGGGGAATTCACCCCTCCACTTT | CASSHGQGNSPLHF
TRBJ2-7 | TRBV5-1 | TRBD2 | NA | TGCGCCAGCAGCTTGAGTTCTAGCGGGAGTGGCGAGCAGTACTTC | CASSLSSSGSGEQYF
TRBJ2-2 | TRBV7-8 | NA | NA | TGTGCCAGCAGCTTAAAAAGGGGGACCGGGGAGCTGTTTTTT | CASSLKRGTGELFF
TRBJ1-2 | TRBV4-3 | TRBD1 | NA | TGCGCCAGCAGCCAAGATCTCCGACAGGGTCACTATGGCTACACCTTC | CASSQDLRQGHYGYTF
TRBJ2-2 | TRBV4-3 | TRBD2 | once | TGCGCCAGCAGCCAAGATCCTAGCGGGAGTAAGGTCGGGGAGCTGTTTTTT | CASSQDPSGSKVGELFF
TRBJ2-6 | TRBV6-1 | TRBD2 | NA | TGTGCCAGCAGTGGGGGGGGCTCTGGGGCCAACGTCCTGACTTTC | CASSGGGSGANVLTF
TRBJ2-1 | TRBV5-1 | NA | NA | TGCGCCAGCAGCTCGACTTACAATGAGCAGTTCTTC | CASSSTYNEQFF
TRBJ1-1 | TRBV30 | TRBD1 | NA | TGTGCCTGGGTCCGGGACAGGGGGCTTGAGAACACTGAAGCTTTCTTT | CAWVRDRGLENTEAFF
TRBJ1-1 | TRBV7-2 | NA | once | TGTGCCAGCAGCTTAGGCCTCGGGGGTCGCGGAGCTTTCTTT | CASSLGLGGRGAFF
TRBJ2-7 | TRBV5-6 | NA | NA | TGTGCCAGCAGCTTGGCCGGGAGCTACGAGCAGTACTTC | CASSLAGSYEQYF
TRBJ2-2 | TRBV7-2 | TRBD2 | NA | TGTGCCAGCAGTGTCGGGGAGGGGTTCGGGGAGCTGTTTTTT | CASSVGEGFGELFF
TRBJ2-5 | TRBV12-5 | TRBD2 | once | TGTGCTAGTGGGTTACAGCGGGGTGGGGCTCAAGAGACCCAGTACTTC | CASGLQRGGAQETQYF
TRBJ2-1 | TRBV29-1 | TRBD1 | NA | TGCAGCGTTGAAGGGACAGGGTTTCACAATGAGCAGTTCTTC | CSVEGTGFHNEQFF
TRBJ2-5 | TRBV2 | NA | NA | TGTGCCAGCAGTATTCTACAGGGAACGGAGACCCAGTACTTC | CASSILQGTETQYF
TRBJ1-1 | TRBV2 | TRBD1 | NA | TGTGCCAGCAGGTCCGGGACAGGGGGACGGACTGAAGCTTTCTTT | CASRSGTGGRTEAFF
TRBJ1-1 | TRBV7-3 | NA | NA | TGTGCCAGCAGCCGCACTATGAACACTGAAGCTTTCTTT | CASSRTMNTEAFF
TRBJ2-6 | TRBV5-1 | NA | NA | TGCGCCAGCAGCTTGGAAGCCTTCTCTGGGGCCAACGTCCTGACTTTC | CASSLEAFSGANVLTF
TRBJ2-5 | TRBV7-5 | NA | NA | TGTGTCAGAAGCCGACTAGCGGGGGGGAAAGAGACCCAGTACTTC | CVRSRLAGGKETQYF
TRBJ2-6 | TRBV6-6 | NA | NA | TGTGCCAGCGCCGCGCGATCTGGGGCCAACGTCCTGACTTTC | CASAARSGANVLTF
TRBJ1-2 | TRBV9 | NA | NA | TGTGCCAGCAGCGTAGGTCTGGGGGCAAACTATGGCTACACCTTC | CASSVGLGANYGYTF
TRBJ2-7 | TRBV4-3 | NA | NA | TGCGCCAGCAGCCAAGAATGGACACAGAGCTCCTACGAGCAGTACTTC | CASSQEWTQSSYEQYF
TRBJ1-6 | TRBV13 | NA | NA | TGTGCCAGCAGCTTAGCCCCGAGCTCCTATAATTCACCCCTCCACTTT | CASSLAPSSYNSPLHF
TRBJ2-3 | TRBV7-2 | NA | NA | TGTGCCAGCAGCTTAGTTCTTTCGTCAGATACGCAGTATTTT | CASSLVLSSDTQYF
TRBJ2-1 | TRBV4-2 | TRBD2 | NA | TGTGCCAGCAGCCAAGCAGTTACTAGCGGGGGGGCGAATGAGCAGTTCTTC | CASSQAVTSGGANEQFF